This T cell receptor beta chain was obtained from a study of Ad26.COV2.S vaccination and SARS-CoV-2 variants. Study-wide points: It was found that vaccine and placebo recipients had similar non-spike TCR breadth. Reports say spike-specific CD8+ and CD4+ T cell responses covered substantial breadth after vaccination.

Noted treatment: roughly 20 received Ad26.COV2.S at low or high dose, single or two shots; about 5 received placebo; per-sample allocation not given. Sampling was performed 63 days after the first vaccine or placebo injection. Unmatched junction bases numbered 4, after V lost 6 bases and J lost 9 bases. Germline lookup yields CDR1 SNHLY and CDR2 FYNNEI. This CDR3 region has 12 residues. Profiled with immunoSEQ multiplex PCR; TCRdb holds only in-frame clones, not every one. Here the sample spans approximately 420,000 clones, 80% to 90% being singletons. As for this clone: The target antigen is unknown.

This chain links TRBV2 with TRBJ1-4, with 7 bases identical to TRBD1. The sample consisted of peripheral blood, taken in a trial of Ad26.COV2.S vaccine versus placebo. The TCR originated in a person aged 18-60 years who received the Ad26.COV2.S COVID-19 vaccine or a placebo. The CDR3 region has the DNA TGTGCCAGCAGGCAGACAGGGCAAAAACTGTTTTTT. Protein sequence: CASRQTGQKLFF.